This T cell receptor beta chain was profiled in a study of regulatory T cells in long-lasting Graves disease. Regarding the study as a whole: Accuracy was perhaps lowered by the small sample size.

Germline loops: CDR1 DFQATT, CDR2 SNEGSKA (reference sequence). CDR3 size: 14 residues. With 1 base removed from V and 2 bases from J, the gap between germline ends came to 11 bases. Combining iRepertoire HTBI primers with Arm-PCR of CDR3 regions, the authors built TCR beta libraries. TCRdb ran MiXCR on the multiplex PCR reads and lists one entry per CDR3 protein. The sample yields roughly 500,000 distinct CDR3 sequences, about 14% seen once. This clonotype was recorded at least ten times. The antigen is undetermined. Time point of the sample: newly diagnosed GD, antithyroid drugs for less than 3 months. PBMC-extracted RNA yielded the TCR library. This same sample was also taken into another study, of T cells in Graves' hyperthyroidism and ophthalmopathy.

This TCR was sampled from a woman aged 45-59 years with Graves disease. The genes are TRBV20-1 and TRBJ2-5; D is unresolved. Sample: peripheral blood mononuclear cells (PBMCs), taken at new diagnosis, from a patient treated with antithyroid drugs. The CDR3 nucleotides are TGCAGTGCTAGAGGGGGTTCTAGGCAAGAGACCCAGTACTTC. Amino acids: CSARGGSRQETQYF.